What follows are 10 T cell receptor beta chains derived from one specimen sequenced in a study of control samples from healthy donors and cancer patients. Some clones are missing from TCRdb's copy, which holds only in-frame ones; the method was immunoSEQ multiplex PCR. This sample has about 150,000 clones; almost 90% occur once, and the top ten carry approximately 1.7%. The sample comprised blood. Receptors originate from a man aged 18 to 30 in good health.

The chain combines TRBV20-1 with TRBJ1-1; the D is unclear. Per the germline V gene, CDR1 is DFQATT and CDR2 is SNEGSKA (reference sequence). With 3 bases removed from V and 12 bases from J, the gap between germline ends came to 20 bases. The CDR3 runs 13 residues. Written as DNA, the CDR3 is TGCAGTGCTAGTCCGGACGGTGGTCTTGGACCTTTCTTT. It codes for CSASPDGGLGPFF.

The chain is built from TRBV7-6 and TRBJ2-5, with a tentative D call TRBD1 (6 bases). Trimming removed 0 bases at V and 4 bases at J, with 12 bases between. CDR1 and CDR2 from the germline V gene are SGHVS and FNYEAQ. The CDR3 runs to 15 residues. CDR3 DNA: TGTGCCAGCAGCTTAGCGGGGGCGGCGCCAGAGACCCAGTACTTC. Its translation: CASSLAGAAPETQYF.

The rearrangement joins TRBV5-6 to TRBJ2-2, with D possibly matching TRBD2 (6 bases). V lost 2 bases and J 0 bases, leaving 11 bases between the germline ends. The CDR3 sequence is 16 residues long. In germline, CDR1 is SGHDT, CDR2 YYEEEE. CDR3 protein: CASSLGTRANTGELFF. CDR3 nucleotides: TGTGCCAGCAGCTTAGGGACTCGAGCGAACACCGGGGAGCTGTTTTTT.

The chain joins TRBV7-6 to TRBJ1-2, with unresolved D. CDR3 length: 15 residues. Trimming removed 3 bases at V and 7 bases at J, with 18 bases between. Germline CDR1 is SGHVS and CDR2 is FNYEAQ. The CDR3, as DNA: TGTGCCAGCAGCTTCAGTGGGCGGAGCGAGGGTGGCTACACCTTC. Translated, it gives CASSFSGRSEGGYTF.

The chain links TRBV20-1 to TRBJ2-3; TRBD1 agrees at 7 bases. The CDR3 is made up of 11 amino acids. Germline V gene lookup returns CDR1 DFQATT and CDR2 SNEGSKA (reference sequence). After removal of 6 bases from V and 6 bases from J, the junction contained 3 bases not matched to a gene. The CDR3: CSASRGDTQYF. As DNA, the CDR3 is TGCAGTGCCAGCAGGGGGGATACGCAGTATTTT.

This chain uses TRBV9 with TRBJ1-2; D is ambiguous. The length of the CDR3 is 14 residues. V lost 4 bases to trimming and J lost 3 bases, with 13 bases between them. Germline assignment: CDR1 SGDLS and CDR2 YYNGEE. The CDR3 loop is CASSQERRDYGYTF. The CDR3 coding sequence is TGTGCCAGCAGCCAAGAACGACGGGACTATGGCTACACCTTC.

The table lists this clone with a count of one. CDR3 loop: CASSQGLANYGYTF. CDR3 coding DNA: TGTGCCAGCAGTCAGGGACTAGCTAACTATGGCTACACCTTC. The chain has TRBV6-5 and TRBJ1-2; D is perhaps TRBD1 (5 bases). The CDR3 covers 14 residues. Per germline, CDR1 MNHEY and CDR2 SVGAGI. V lost 5 bases and J lost 0, with 10 bases in between.

The rearrangement uses TRBV5-6 and TRBJ2-3; D gene ambiguous. Trimming removed 1 base from V and 2 bases from J, with 8 bases in between. Germline V gene data show CDR1 as SGHDT and CDR2 as YYEEEE. The CDR3 covers 14 residues. CDR3: CASSLPRDTDTQYF. CDR3 coding DNA: TGTGCCAGCAGCTTGCCCAGAGACACAGATACGCAGTATTTT. Together with reference TRBV5-6 and TRBJ2-3, the CDR3 gives the full variable domain: DAGVTQSPTHLIKTRGQQVTLRCSPKSGHDTVSWYQQALGQGPQFIFQYYEEEERQRGNFPDRFSGHQFPNYSSELNVNALLLGDSALYLCASSLPRDTDTQYFGPGTRLTVL.

This clone was seen a single time. V and J are TRBV12-5 and TRBJ1-5, with unresolved D. This CDR3 has 13 amino acids. The V end lost 1 base, the J end lost 7 bases, and 8 bases lay between the germline ends. Germline CDR1 reads LGHNT; CDR2 reads FRNRAP. The CDR3 loop is CASGLEPGQPQHF. The CDR3 coding sequence is TGTGCTAGTGGTTTGGAACCGGGACAGCCCCAGCATTTT.

The rearrangement links TRBV7-9 to TRBJ2-4; 9 bases map to TRBD2. Germline V gene sequence: CDR1 SEHNR, CDR2 FQNEAQ (reference sequence). V shed 5 bases and J 0 bases; nucleotides not matched to a gene: 5. The CDR3 consists of 16 residues. In nucleotides, the CDR3 is TGTGCCAGCAGCCAGAGCGGGGGGCTAGCCAAAAACATTCAGTACTTC. This encodes CASSQSGGLAKNIQYF. The complete variable domain, with remaining parts taken from reference TRBV7-9 and TRBJ2-4, reads DTGVSQNPRHKITKRGQNVTFRCDPISEHNRLYWYRQTLGQGPEFLTYFQNEAQLEKSRLLSDRFSAERPKGSFSTLEIQRTEQGDSAMYLCASSQSGGLAKNIQYFGAGTRLSVL.